This T cell receptor beta chain was captured in a study of regulatory T cells in long-lasting Graves disease. Ten or more counts support this clonotype. Antigen specificity is unknown. Building of the TCR beta libraries involved iRepertoire HTBI primers and Arm-PCR of CDR3 regions. One entry per CDR3 protein results from TCRdb running MiXCR on the multiplex PCR reads. The profile covers fewer than 450,000 distinct CDR3 sequences, with about 25% appearing a single time and around 26% taken by the ten largest. Trimming removed 5 bases at V and 5 bases at J, with 12 bases between. The CDR3 runs 13 residues. As to time point: persistent/refractory GD, antithyroid drugs over 5 years with positive TRAb. The TCR library was made from RNA that had been extracted from PBMCs in TRIzol. Broader study findings: Persistent disease showed a preference for TRBV28, TRBJ1-2 and TRBJ2-5.

V usage is TRBV12-3 or TRBV12-4 and J usage is TRBJ2-5; weak D call: TRBD1 (6 bases). This sample comprised peripheral blood mononuclear cells (PBMCs), obtained when the disease was refractory, from a patient treated with antithyroid drugs. The sequence came from a female donor with Graves disease. As DNA, the CDR3 is TGTGCCAGCAGTCGACAGGTCGATGAGACCCAGTACTTC. Translation: CASSRQVDETQYF.